This T cell receptor beta chain was profiled in a study of cytomegalovirus exposure and HLA in healthy donors. Study conclusions and caveats: Most sequenced TCRs were rare (though some public TCRs occurred in many donors). Reports described diagnosis of cytomegalovirus status by the classifier as highly specific and sensitive. The study designated fewer than 200 TCR beta chains cytomegalovirus-associated.

Assay: immunoSEQ multiplex PCR; the TCRdb copy retains only in-frame clones and omits some. The table includes roughly 300,000 clones, about nine tenths detected once. A word on this clone: Its antigen is as yet unknown.

The clonotype was recovered from a woman between 18 and 29 years old in good health and CMV-seronegative. The sequenced sample was PBMCs.

In nucleotides, the CDR3 is TGTGCCAGCTCCCCTGGACTAGCGAGCACAGATACGCAGTATTTT. Translating it yields CASSPGLASTDTQYF. This rearrangement joins TRBV18 to TRBJ2-3; 9 positions agree with TRBD2. The CDR3 runs 15 residues. The ends lost 6 bases at V and 0 bases at J; junction bases unmatched: 4. Germline V gene data show CDR1 as KGHSH and CDR2 as LQKENI.